The clone carrying this T cell receptor (beta chain) was counted ten times or more. At one boundary the junction diverges from the germline segment, which might be a read error. The data stem from a study of molecular identifiers for immune sequencing clone quantification. TCRdb reprocessed the PCR reads with MiXCR, giving one entry per CDR3 protein. This sample has approximately 54,000 distinct CDR3 sequences, with 20% to 25% found just once. CDR3 size: 21 residues. Looked up from germline, CDR1 is SGDLS and CDR2 is YYNGEE. The CD8+CD4-CCR7+CD45RA+ phenotype defined the sorted naive CD8 T cells. The sequence was obtained from a human donor in good health. Some libraries in this study had Jurkat cell RNA spiked in. V and J are TRBV9 and TRBJ2-2, with D possibly matching TRBD2 (5 bases). What was sequenced was naive CD8+ T cells from blood, with Jurkat cell RNA spiked in. Sample subset: FACS-sorted CD8+CD4-CCR7+CD45RA+ naive T cells. The CDR3 spells CASSAELRSTNVYANTGELFF. CDR3 nucleotides: TGTGCCAGCAGCGCCGAGTTAAGATCGACGAACGTTTACGCGAACACCGGGGAGCTGTTTTTC.